This note documents a single T cell receptor beta chain sequence. Its matching antigen is unknown. Sequencing used immunoSEQ multiplex PCR; TCRdb keeps in-frame clones, though not all of them. The sample holds roughly 43,000 clones, about 80% seen once. The CDR3 loop spans 17 amino acids. Germline V gene lookup returns CDR1 WNHNN and CDR2 SYGVQD (reference sequence). With 2 bases removed from V and 1 base from J, the gap between germline ends came to 14 bases. Time point denoted: week 23, last vaccination. The investigators gave 300 ug of mutant IDH1 20-mer peptide in each vaccine dose, together with topical imiquimod. This sample was taken from a study of a mutant IDH1 vaccine in newly diagnosed glioma. As for the study in general: Of treated patients, around 62% were men and roughly 38% women, averaging around 39 years. Those enrolled had earlier been treated with radiotherapy, temozolomide, or both, mostly both. Findings of the study overall: Pseudoprogression showed no apparent link to changes in top peripheral T cell clonotypes.

The receptor was derived from a man aged 45-65 years with glioma. This chain connects TRBV10-1 to TRBJ2-2, with D uncertain. The sequencing used PBMCs, collected from a glioma patient whose treatment included an IDH1 peptide vaccine. The CDR3 nucleotides read TGCGCCAGCAGTGAGATCCGCGGCAGTCTGAACACCGGGGAGCTGTTTTTT. Translation gives CASSEIRGSLNTGELFF.